This T cell receptor beta chain was profiled in a study of shared clonotypes between healthy human individuals. Repertoires were generated with immunoSEQ multiplex PCR, while TCRdb's copy carries only in-frame clones and drops some. The data show under 1,100,000 clones, roughly 70% seen once. Germline V gene lookup returns CDR1 SGHVS and CDR2 FQNEAQ. This CDR3 is built from 16 residues. V lost 2 bases and J lost 8, with 18 bases in between. The genes are TRBV7-8 and TRBJ1-4; D not resolved. Sequencing used memory CD4+ T cells sorted from blood. The sample's subset: CD45RA-negative fraction. The source is a man aged 18 to 29 in good health. The CDR3 region is CASSLNSGQMREKLFF. The DNA of the CDR3 is TGTGCCAGCAGCTTAAACAGCGGCCAGATGCGAGAAAAACTGTTTTTT. Full variable domain (outside the CDR3, taken from reference TRBV7-8 and TRBJ1-4): GAGVSQSPRYKVAKRGQDVALRCDPISGHVSLFWYQQALGQGPEFLTYFQNEAQLDKSGLPSDRFFAERPEGSVSTLKIQRTQQEDSAVYLCASSLNSGQMREKLFFGSGTQLSVL.